The clone carrying this T cell receptor (beta chain) was observed once. The record originates from a study of blood T cell repertoires in COVID-19. Background on the study: Specimens from acute and convalescent COVID-19 originated in the United States, Italy and Spain. T cells, B-cell-depleted T cells, or PBMCs provided the cDNA or gDNA that served as material.

Patients at the Seattle site were enrolled during active infection and followed longitudinally. CDR1 and CDR2 from the germline V gene are SGHNT and YYREEE (reference sequence). Trimming cost V 0 bases and J 8 bases, with 17 bases left between them. There are 15 residues in the CDR3. Produced via immunoSEQ multiplex PCR; TCRdb's table is partial and in-frame only. The repertoire includes over 200,000 clones, 92% of them detected once, and 0.8% to 1% sits in the top ten. The clonotype originates from a man aged 55 to 70 with COVID-19, enrolled during active disease. This chain links TRBV5-4 with TRBJ1-2; possibly TRBD1 for D (5 bases). Sequencing was carried out using peripheral blood. This CDR3 reads CASSLDGRAGEGYTF. In DNA, the CDR3 is TGTGCCAGCAGCTTGGATGGCAGGGCGGGGGAAGGCTACACCTTC.